This TCR beta chain came from a study of neurological immune-mediated disorders. The CDR3 spans 14 residues. Germline values: CDR1 SEHNR, CDR2 FQNEAQ (reference sequence). V shed 1 base and J 8 bases; nucleotides not matched to a gene: 4. Study results and limitations: Subjects shared no identical expanded-clone CDR3 amino acid sequences, suggesting private TCR-beta repertoires in all groups.

This clonotype came up many times. Its antigen is unidentified. TCRdb re-called the 5' RACE reads with MiXCR, one entry per CDR3 protein. The sample has tens of thousands of distinct CDR3 sequences, roughly 3.3% seen once; the top ten hold about 2.9%. The source is a woman between 50 and 59 years old with multiple sclerosis. Specimen: PBMCs. The gene calls are TRBV7-9 and TRBJ2-1; 8 bases are shared with TRBD2. The CDR3 nucleotides read TGTGCCAGCAGCTTAGGGGGGCGGGGGGATGAGCAGTTCTTC. Its protein product is CASSLGGRGDEQFF.